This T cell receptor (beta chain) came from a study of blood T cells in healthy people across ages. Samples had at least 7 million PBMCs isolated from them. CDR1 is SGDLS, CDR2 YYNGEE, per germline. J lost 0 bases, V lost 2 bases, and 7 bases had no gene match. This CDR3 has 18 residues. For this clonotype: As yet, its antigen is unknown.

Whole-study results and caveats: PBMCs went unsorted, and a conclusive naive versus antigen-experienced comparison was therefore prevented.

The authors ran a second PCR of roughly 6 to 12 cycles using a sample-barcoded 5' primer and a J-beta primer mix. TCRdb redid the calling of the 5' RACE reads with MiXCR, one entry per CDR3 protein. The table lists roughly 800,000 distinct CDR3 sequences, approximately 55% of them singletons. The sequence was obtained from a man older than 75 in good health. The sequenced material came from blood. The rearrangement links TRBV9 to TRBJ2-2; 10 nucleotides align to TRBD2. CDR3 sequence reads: CASSVLSGRSANTGELFF. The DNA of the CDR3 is TGTGCCAGCAGCGTCCTTAGCGGGAGGAGCGCGAACACCGGGGAGCTGTTTTTT.